This T cell receptor (beta chain) was identified in a study of cytomegalovirus exposure and HLA in healthy donors (dated by TCRdb to 2017 to 2019). With respect to the entire study: According to an earlier analysis of a few hundred of the donors, about 179 million T cells yielded approximately 120 million unique TCR beta sequences and more than 250 Gb of sequence data. An early release covering roughly 600 HLA-typed donors comprised around 300 gigabases of sequencing data and around 80 million unique TCR sequences. Of the roughly 400 genotyped donors, 75% to 85% were placed in the genetic ancestry cluster associated with self-reported Caucasian donors. The study was designed to test whether signatures of past pathogen exposure could be identified by cataloging public T cell receptors. Using immunosequencing, the study profiled T cell repertoires from 500 to 800 subjects and related those repertoires to cytomegalovirus serostatus. A separate validation cohort of about 110 different subjects was used in addition to the roughly 720-subject first cohort. To predict cytomegalovirus infection status, the study combined high-throughput TCR immunosequencing, statistical association of individual TCRs with disease status, and machine learning. A later analysis re-examined previously published TCR beta repertoires from just over 650 donors and added high-resolution HLA genotyping to investigate patterns of TCR occurrence. Rather than drawing on any new phenotypic data, the later analysis identified candidate immune exposures from TCR beta sequences and the way those sequences occurred across donors. An earlier analysis of 500 to 650 of the donors applied high-throughput TCR beta sequencing to assess whether each TCR beta V gene segment acted as functional or pseudogenic. Alongside the repertoire data, information on donor age, sex, ethnicity and CMV serostatus was compiled. A later genetic analysis took genome-wide SNP genotypes for about 65% of the 666 donors and used that subset as a discovery cohort. Every repertoire in the discovery cohort had been generated on one and the same sequencing platform. HLA typing covered class I and class II loci at four-digit resolution. The number of typed donors differed by locus: about 629-640 for A, B, C, DRB1 and DQB1; 500 to 550 for DQA1; some 610 for DPA1; and some 470 for DPB1. Roughly 5 DR-DQ haplotypes were handled as single units for association and clustering, since linkage in the cohort was strong. On average, around 240,000 unique TCR beta nucleotide sequences were sequenced per donor among 398 genotyped donors of the cohort, with roughly 19% of those sequences being non-productive.

As concerns this clone: The antigen it recognizes is unknown. No per-base quality is available; no much larger clone lies one base away.

The germline V gene (reference sequence) yields LNHDA for CDR1 and SQIVND for CDR2. The CDR3 has 13 amino acids, counting the end cysteine and phenylalanine. The retained sequence is limited to the CDR3, 39 bases, with the frame set at the first base. A distance of 13 bases separates the germline ends of V and J, which lose 5 bases and 5 bases respectively. Broader findings and caveats from the paper: Presence/absence analyses assumed roughly uniform sequencing depth across donors, an assumption that may not hold. Across donors, most TCR sequences were observed very rarely, whereas some public TCRs were present in many individuals. A later analysis reported that several top co-occurrence clusters appeared linked to parvovirus B19, influenza, CMV and Epstein-Barr virus. Linkage disequilibrium might explain the correlated functional status among segregating V segments, but an unknown experimental factor could not be excluded. The authors suggested that the approach could potentially be extended to other disease states and immunological phenotypes. A later genetic analysis reported fewer N-insertions in productive TCRs among donors in an Asian-associated ancestry cluster than the approximately 700-donor mean. In vitro tests confirmed that a few of the cytomegalovirus-associated TCR beta chains recognize cytomegalovirus antigens. Only TCR beta chains were sequenced in this cohort, and the absence of alpha or paired-chain data limited detectable features. The classifier was reported to diagnose cytomegalovirus status with high specificity and sensitivity in both the original and validation cohorts. A later analysis found that HLA-associated TCR beta chains were more clonally expanded and had lower generation probabilities than equally common non-associated chains. Some IMGT-functional V segments, including TRBV6-2 and TRBV6-3, could not be distinguished by the 87-base-pair reads and were therefore excluded. In a later analysis, most CMV-associated TCR beta chains were found to appear HLA-restricted, with HLA associations seemingly driven largely by CMV exposure. At a false discovery rate of 0.05, a later analysis linked 15,000 to 20,000 TCR beta sequences to specific HLA alleles. Assigning TCR associations to individual alleles was difficult when HLA alleles, especially DR and DQ, strongly co-occurred. Because some donors lacked HLA typing at each locus, the association tests relied only on the typed subset. A cluster of highly shared sequence variants was judged likely to be a technical artifact of the sequencing pipeline. A total of fewer than 200 TCR beta chains were listed by the study as associated with cytomegalovirus. An earlier analysis of 587 of the donors showed that most TCR beta V segments appeared in productive rearrangements either about 87% or about 30% of the time, which broadly matched IMGT annotations. For the cohort, immune exposure information was limited to CMV serostatus. A later genetic analysis associated a missense DCLRE1C variant with V-gene and J-gene trimming of TCR beta chains, and an independent cohort replicated the association. In a later analysis, TCR association rates were found to vary across HLA loci, with the most associated TCRs seen for DRB1 alleles and the fewest for HLA-C alleles. The earlier analysis of approximately 590 of the donors excluded over 15 rarely observed V segments, including chromosome 9 orphons, because counts were too low. A further reported finding was that TCR beta sequences accurately predicted the HLA-A and HLA-B alleles for most subjects in the first cohort.

In total, fewer than 750 healthy bone marrow donors made up the cohort. Cohort members were all nominally healthy when sampled, although unrecorded immune exposures were likely present. The donor was CMV seropositive and was included in the group of 290 or so seropositive cohort members. Each donor provided a peripheral blood sample, and peripheral blood mononuclear cells were used for TCR beta sequencing. The Qiagen DNeasy Blood Extraction Kit was used to extract genomic DNA from the blood cell samples. The library was built by means of the immunoSEQ multiplex PCR assay. For the multiplex PCR, a mixture combining 60 forward primers for TCR Vbeta segments and 13 reverse primers for TCR Jbeta segments was used. Amplification of the CDR3 region of rearranged TCR beta genes was performed with a multiplex PCR assay on genomic DNA. The Illumina HiSeq System was used to sequence the amplified TCR beta libraries as 87-base-pair reads. The published analysis was carried out like this. In a later analysis, tens of millions of unique TCR beta chains were counted across the approximately 640 repertoires, and roughly 9.9 million of these chains were shared by at least two donors. Raw reads were error-corrected and collapsed into unique sequences with a nearest-neighbor algorithm that merged closely related sequences to remove PCR and sequencing errors. To assign V, D and J gene segments, CDR3 sequences were aligned to IMGT reference sequences. For a sequence to be retained, at least a six-nucleotide match to both a V gene segment and a J gene segment was required. A rearrangement counted as productive if the CDR3 had no stop codons and remained in frame with V and J, and every other rearrangement counted as non-productive. Following IMGT convention, CDR3 was defined as the stretch from the second conserved V-encoded cysteine up to the conserved J-encoded phenylalanine. The earlier analysis of 587 of the donors excluded sequences that lacked an unambiguous match to a single V gene segment. In an earlier analysis of 587 of the donors, V segments were called functional above 56.7% productive rearrangements and were called segregating when the between-donor standard deviation exceeded 5%. To diagnose cytomegalovirus status from the catalog of TCR beta chain sequences, a statistical classification framework was built. V and J gene assignment, in a later analysis, came from comparing TCR nucleotide sequences with IMGT/GENE-DB human TR gene sequences. In a later analysis, CDR3 sequences and most-parsimonious VDJ recombination scenarios were assigned using the TCRdist pipeline. In a later analysis, each TCR beta chain was defined by its CDR3 amino acid sequence together with its V-gene family, and reads without a unique V-gene family were excluded. A later analysis removed 450 to 600 highly shared, low-generation-probability nucleotide sequences to deal with suspected cross-contamination and a sequencing artifact. A later analysis calculated a clonal expansion index for each public chain from normalized within-repertoire ranks of inferred template counts. Generation probabilities in a later analysis came from a VDJ recombination model fitted to out-of-frame rearrangements, and those results were checked against IGoR. In a later analysis, hypergeometric tests were used to score TCR-TCR, TCR-HLA and TCR-CMV co-occurrence, with a repertoire-size bias correction applied to TCR pairs. A later analysis estimated false discovery rates by permuting HLA or CMV assignments 20 times. In a later analysis, co-occurring TCRs were grouped using DBSCAN, with TCRdist sequence similarity added in when clustering inside HLA-allele-positive subsets. Co-occurrence clustering excluded repertoires with fewer than 30,000 or more than 120,000 public chains, plus five with anomalous nucleotide sharing. TCRdb took this table from immuneACCESS and kept in-frame rearrangements with V and J called. Such tables lack part of the clones; where checked against another copy, unresolved V genes explain under half of the gap, and the rest is unexplained. Clonal size and the V and J genes are those of that table, whereas D and trimming came from the DNA. The sample contains 96,000 or so clones, around 74% of them found a single time. Together, the top ten hold around an eighth of the sample.

The sequenced sample consisted of PBMCs. The V gene is TRBV19 and the J gene is TRBJ2-7, and TRBD1 may be the D gene, going by 5 matching bases. This receptor was identified in a woman between 65 and 79 years old in good health and CMV-seropositive. This receptor carries the CDR3 CASSRQGTHEQYF. The DNA sequence reads TGTGCCAGTAGTCGGCAGGGTACCCACGAGCAGTACTTC.